Detailed here is one T cell receptor (beta chain). The sample comes from a study of blood T cell repertoires in COVID-19. Clones were sequenced by immunoSEQ multiplex PCR, and TCRdb holds only the in-frame ones, with some missing. The sample holds a few hundred thousand clones; 80% to 90% are singletons and the top ten take more than 2%. Ages ranged from roughly 18 to 100 years, with residence in about 24 US areas. Clinical histories supplied by participants themselves formed the basis of cohort assignment. Germline CDR1 and CDR2: KGHDR and SFDVKD. CDR3 length equals 17 residues. V was pared by 1 base and J by 2 bases, with 5 bases of the junction left unmatched.

Sequenced sample: PBMCs or T cells enriched from blood (not recorded which). This clonotype was sampled from a man aged 25-45 years who had recovered from COVID-19. The rearrangement joins TRBV24-1 to TRBJ2-2, with 8 bases fitting TRBD1. CDR3 amino acids: CATSDFPGQGNTGELFF. The DNA of the CDR3 is TGTGCCACCAGTGATTTCCCCGGACAGGGCAACACCGGGGAGCTGTTTTTT.